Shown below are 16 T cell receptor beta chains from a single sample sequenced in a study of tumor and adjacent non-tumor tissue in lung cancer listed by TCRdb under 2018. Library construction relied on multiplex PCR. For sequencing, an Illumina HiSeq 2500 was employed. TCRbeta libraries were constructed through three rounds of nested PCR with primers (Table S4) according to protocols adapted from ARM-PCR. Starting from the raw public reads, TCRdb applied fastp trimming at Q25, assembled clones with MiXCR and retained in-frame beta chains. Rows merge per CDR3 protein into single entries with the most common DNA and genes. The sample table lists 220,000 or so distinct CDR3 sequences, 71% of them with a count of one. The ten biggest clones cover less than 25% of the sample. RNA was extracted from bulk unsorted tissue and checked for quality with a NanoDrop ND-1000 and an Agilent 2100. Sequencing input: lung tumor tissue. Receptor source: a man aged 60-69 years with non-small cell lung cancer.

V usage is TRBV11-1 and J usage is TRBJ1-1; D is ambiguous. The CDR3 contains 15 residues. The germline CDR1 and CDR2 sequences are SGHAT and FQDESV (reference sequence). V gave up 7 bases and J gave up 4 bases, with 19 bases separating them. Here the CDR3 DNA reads TGTGCCAGCAACCCCGAATTGGGGATAGGCACTGAAGCTTTCTTT. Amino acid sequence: CASNPELGIGTEAFF.

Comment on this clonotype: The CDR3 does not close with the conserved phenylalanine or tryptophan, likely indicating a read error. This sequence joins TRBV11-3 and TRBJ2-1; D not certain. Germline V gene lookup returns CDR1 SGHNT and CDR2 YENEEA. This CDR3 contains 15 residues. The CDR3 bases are TGTCCCAGCAGCTCCCGGCAGATCTCCTACAATGAGCAGTTCCTC. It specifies CPSSSRQISYNEQFL.

The CDR3 reads CASSSGQFRFETQYF. The CDR3 region has the DNA TGTGCCAGCAGCTCTGGACAGTTCAGGTTCGAGACCCAGTACTTC. The V gene is TRBV11-3, the J gene TRBJ2-5, with a possible D match to TRBD1 (6 bases). The V end was cut by 4 bases, the J end by 5 bases, with 17 bases between. CDR3 size: 15 residues. The germline V gene encodes CDR1 SGHNT and CDR2 YENEEA.

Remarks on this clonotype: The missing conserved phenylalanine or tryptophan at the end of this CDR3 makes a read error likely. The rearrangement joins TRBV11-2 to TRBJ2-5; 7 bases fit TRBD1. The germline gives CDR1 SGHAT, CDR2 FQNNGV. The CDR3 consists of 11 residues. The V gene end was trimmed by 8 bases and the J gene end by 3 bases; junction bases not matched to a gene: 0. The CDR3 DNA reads TGTGCCAGCCAGGGGGAAGAGACCCAGTACTAC. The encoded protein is CASQGEETQYY.

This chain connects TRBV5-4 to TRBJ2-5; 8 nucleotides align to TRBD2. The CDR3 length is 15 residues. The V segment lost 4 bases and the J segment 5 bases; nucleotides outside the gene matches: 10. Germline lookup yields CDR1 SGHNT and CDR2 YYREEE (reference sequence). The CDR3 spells CASSKPGLGFETQYF. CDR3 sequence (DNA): TGTGCCAGCAGCAAACCGGGACTAGGGTTTGAGACCCAGTACTTC.

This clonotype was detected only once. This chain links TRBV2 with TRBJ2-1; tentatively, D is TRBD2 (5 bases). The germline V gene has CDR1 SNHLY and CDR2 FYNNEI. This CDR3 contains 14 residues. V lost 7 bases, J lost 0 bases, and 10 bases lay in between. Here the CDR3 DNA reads TGTGCCAGCATGCGCGGAGGCTCCTACAATGAGCAGTTCTTC. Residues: CASMRGGSYNEQFF.

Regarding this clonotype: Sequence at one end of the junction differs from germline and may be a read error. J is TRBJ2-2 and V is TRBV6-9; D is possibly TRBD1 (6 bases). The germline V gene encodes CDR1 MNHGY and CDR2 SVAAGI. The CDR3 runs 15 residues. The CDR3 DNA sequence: TGTGCCAGCAGTTATCAGGGGAAGTTGACCGGGGAACTGTTTTTT. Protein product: CASSYQGKLTGELFF.

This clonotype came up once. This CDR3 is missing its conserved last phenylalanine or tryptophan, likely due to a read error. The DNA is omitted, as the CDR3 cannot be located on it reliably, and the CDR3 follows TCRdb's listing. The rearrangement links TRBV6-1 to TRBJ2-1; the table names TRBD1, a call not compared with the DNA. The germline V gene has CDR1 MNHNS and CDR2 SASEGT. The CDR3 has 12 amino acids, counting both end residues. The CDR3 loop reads CASSDRGHERFL.

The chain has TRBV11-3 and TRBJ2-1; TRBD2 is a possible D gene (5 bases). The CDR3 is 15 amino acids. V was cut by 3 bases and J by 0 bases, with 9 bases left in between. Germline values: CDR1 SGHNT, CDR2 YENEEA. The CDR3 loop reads CASSFTRGSYNEQFF. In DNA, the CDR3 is TGTGCCAGCAGCTTCACCCGGGGCTCCTACAATGAGCAGTTCTTC.

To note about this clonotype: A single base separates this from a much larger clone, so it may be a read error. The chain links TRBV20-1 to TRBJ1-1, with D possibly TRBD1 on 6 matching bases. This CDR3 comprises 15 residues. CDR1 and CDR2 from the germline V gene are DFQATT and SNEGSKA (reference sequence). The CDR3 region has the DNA TGCAGTGCTGGGGGAAACAGGGATATGAACACTGAAGCTTTATTT. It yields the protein CSAGGNRDMNTEALF.

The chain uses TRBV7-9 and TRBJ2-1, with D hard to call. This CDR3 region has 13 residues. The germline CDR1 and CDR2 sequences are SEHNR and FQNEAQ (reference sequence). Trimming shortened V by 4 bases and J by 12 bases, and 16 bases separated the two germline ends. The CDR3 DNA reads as TGTGCCAGCAGCTCAACATTGATCGGTGGGCAGTTCTTC. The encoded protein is CASSSTLIGGQFF.

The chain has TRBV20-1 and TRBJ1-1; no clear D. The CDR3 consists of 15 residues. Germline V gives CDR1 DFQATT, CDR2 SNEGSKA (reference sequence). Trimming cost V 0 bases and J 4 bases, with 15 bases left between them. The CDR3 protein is CSARDPKGSGTEAFF. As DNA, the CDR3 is TGCAGTGCTAGAGATCCAAAGGGAAGCGGCACTGAAGCTTTCTTT.

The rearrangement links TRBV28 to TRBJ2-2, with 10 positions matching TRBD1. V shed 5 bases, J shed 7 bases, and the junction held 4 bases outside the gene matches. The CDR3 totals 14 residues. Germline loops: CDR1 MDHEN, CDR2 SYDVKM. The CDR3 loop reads CASSRTGGFGELFF. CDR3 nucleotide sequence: TGTGCCAGCAGTCGGACAGGGGGTTTCGGGGAGCTGTTTTTT.

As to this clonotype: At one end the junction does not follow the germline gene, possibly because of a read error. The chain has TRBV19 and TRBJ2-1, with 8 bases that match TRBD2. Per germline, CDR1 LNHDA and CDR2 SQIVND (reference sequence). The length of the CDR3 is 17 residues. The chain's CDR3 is CASSIWEGGRWYNDQFF. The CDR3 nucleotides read TGTGCCAGTAGTATTTGGGAGGGCGGGAGGTGGTACAATGATCAGTTCTTC. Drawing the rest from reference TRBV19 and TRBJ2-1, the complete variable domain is DGGITQSPKYLFRKEGQNVTLSCEQNLNHDAMYWYRQDPGQGLRLIYYSQIVNDFQKGDIAEGYSVSREKKESFPLTVTSAQKNPTAFYLCASSIWEGGRWYNDQFFGPGTRLTVL.

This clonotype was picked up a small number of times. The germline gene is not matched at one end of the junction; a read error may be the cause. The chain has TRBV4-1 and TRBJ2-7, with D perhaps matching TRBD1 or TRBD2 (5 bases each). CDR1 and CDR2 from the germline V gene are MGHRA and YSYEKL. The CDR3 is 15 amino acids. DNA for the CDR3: TGCACCAGCAGCCAACGATCTCTAGGACGGGGCGAGCAGTATTTC. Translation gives CTSSQRSLGRGEQYF.

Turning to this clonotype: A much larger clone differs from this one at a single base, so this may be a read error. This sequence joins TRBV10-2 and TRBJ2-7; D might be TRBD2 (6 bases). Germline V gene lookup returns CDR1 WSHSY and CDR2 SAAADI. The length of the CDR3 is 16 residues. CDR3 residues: CTSSESPGLLSYEQYF. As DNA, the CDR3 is TGCACCAGCAGTGAGTCCCCGGGACTTCTCTCCTACGAGCAGTACTTC.